This record covers a single T cell receptor (beta chain). The antigen is unknown. The method was immunoSEQ multiplex PCR; TCRdb's version includes in-frame clones alone and lacks a portion of them. The data hold just under 65,000 clones, with over 70% observed a single time. Germline V CDR1 and CDR2: ENHRY, SYGVKD. This CDR3 region has 14 residues. Trimming stripped 3 bases from V and 4 bases from J, with 11 bases between. Pools of viral peptides were used by the ViraFEST assay to expand antigen-specific CD4+ T cells ahead of sequencing. Having been cultured for 10 days, the cells underwent CD4+ T cell isolation. Absence of prior SARS-CoV-2 infection characterized the vaccine recipients, who showed negative nucleocapsid antibodies. Cultures of some 2.2 million PBMC per well contained 9 to 10 IU/ml IL-2 plus 10 ug/ml peptides. Half-medium changes using IL-2 medium occurred on days 3 and 7. This specimen comes from a study of vaccination effects on CD4 cells after COVID-19. Study-wide findings and caveats: The vaccine-induced clones of healthy vaccinees included only 1 of 255 that cross-reacted with common cold coronaviruses. Late in the post-vaccination period, infection-induced and vaccine-induced clones underwent marked clonal contraction.

This material consisted of CD4+ T cells from PBMCs cultured with HCoV-OC43 spike peptides, taken before COVID-19 vaccination. The subset denotes: HCoV-OC43 spike overlapping peptide pool stimulation. The sequence derives from a human donor who received a COVID-19 vaccine. This chain uses TRBV10-3 with TRBJ2-3, with D possibly called TRBD1 or TRBD2 (5 bases each). In DNA form, the CDR3 reads TGTGCCATCAGTGAATCCGGGGCCCCAGATACGCAGTATTTT. It yields the protein CAISESGAPDTQYF.